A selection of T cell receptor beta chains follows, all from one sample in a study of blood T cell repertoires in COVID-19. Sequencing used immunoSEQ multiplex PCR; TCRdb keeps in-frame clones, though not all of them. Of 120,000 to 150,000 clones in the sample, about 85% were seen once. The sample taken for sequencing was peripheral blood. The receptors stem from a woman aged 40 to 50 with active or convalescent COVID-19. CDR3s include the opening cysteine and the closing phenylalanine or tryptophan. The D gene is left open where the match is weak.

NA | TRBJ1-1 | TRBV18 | CASSPEGNTEAFF
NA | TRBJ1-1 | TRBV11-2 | CASSPRRGTAEAFF
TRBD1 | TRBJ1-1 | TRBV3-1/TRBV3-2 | CASSQVGHRGQAAFF
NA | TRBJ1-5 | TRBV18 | CASSPAVNSNQPQHF
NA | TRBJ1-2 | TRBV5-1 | CASSLDSQGYGYTF
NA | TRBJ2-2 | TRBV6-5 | CASQEQGSTGELFF
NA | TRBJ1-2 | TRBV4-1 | CASSQDSTTYYGYTF
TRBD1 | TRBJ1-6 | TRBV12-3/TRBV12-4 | CASSRQGGSPLHF
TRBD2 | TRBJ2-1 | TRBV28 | CASSLSGRAIYNEQFF
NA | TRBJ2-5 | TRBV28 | CASSLSSTFQETQYF
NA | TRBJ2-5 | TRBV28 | CASSLVGGQETQYF
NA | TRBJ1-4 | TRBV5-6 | CASSLGRQGINEKLFF
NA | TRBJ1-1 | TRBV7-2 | CASSLGSLNTEAFF
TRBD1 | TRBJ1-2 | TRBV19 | CASTTGGKGYTF
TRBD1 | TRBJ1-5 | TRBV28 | CASLGQGAWSNQPQHF
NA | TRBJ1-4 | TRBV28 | CASSLLGGRFEKLFF
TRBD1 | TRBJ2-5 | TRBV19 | CASSPITGTGIGETQYF
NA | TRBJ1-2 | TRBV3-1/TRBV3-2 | CASSQDAINYGYTF
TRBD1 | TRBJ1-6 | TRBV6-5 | CASSYDRGKLPLHF